The present entry profiles one T cell receptor (beta chain) with its context. Its specificity is unknown. V shed 7 bases, J shed 0 bases, and the junction held 9 bases outside the gene matches. The germline V gene has CDR1 SGHRS and CDR2 YFSETQ. The CDR3 loop spans 17 amino acids. The record originates from a study of OX40 agonist ivuxolimab in advanced cancers. Study context: Three patients, one with hepatocellular carcinoma and two with cutaneous melanoma, achieved partial responses. Regarding the study as a whole: The CD4+ and CD8+ T cells in the blood had expanded clonally by week 6 at 0.1 to 3.0 mg/kg. Fewer expanded clones were found on average in CD4+ than in CD8+ T cells.

The method was immunoSEQ multiplex PCR; TCRdb's version includes in-frame clones alone and lacks a portion of them. Of approximately 76,000 clones listed, approximately 83% were seen once; the top ten hold less than 6%. Blood samples were obtained at baseline, cycle 4 day 1, and cycle 7 day 1. The sample was CD4+ or CD8+ T cells sorted from blood, taken in a trial of the OX40 agonist ivuxolimab. The sequence was collected from an adult with an advanced solid tumor such as melanoma, head and neck, liver or kidney cancer. The V gene is TRBV5-1, the J gene TRBJ2-6, with 8 bases fitting TRBD1. CDR3 coding DNA: TGCGCCAGCGGACAGGGTAGCTCTGGCTCTGGGGCCAACGTCCTGACTTTC. Amino acid sequence: CASGQGSSGSGANVLTF. Together with reference TRBV5-1 and TRBJ2-6, the CDR3 gives the full variable domain: KAGVTQTPRYLIKTRGQQVTLSCSPISGHRSVSWYQQTPGQGLQFLFEYFSETQRNKGNFPGRFSGRQFSNSRSEMNVSTLELGDSALYLCASGQGSSGSGANVLTFGAGSRLTVL.